This is a list of T cell receptor beta chains from one sample in a study of response to subunit inactivated influenza vaccine. TCRdb reanalysed the RT-PCR reads using MiXCR and keeps one entry per CDR3 protein. The table shows a few hundred thousand distinct CDR3 sequences, with 21% occurring only once. The source was PBMCs from blood, collected approximately 20 months after vaccination. Every receptor here comes from a man between 50 and 69 years old who received an inactivated influenza vaccine. The CDR3 runs from the conserved cysteine through the conserved F or W. Fields, in order: D gene, clone size, V gene, CDR3 length, J gene, CDR3 protein, CDR3 DNA. The D gene is left open where the match is weak. Clone size is shown for a subset of rows, as once, few, many or a class of expanded clone.

.,few,TRBV5-1,16,TRBJ2-3,CASSSSGTRTTDTQYF,TGCGCCAGCAGCTCGTCGGGAACCCGGACCACAGATACGCAGTATTTT
.,.,TRBV15,13,TRBJ2-3,CATAELVPDTQYF,TGTGCCACCGCGGAGCTGGTGCCAGATACGCAGTATTTT
TRBD1,.,TRBV5-1,16,TRBJ2-7,CASSFTGGKQTYEQYF,TGCGCCAGCAGCTTCACAGGGGGCAAACAGACTTACGAGCAGTACTTC
TRBD1,.,TRBV9,17,TRBJ2-1,CASSTNPDRSSYNEQFF,TGTGCCAGCAGCACAAACCCGGACAGGAGCTCCTACAATGAGCAGTTCTTC
TRBD1,.,TRBV6-4,13,TRBJ1-1,CASSESTGAEAFF,TGTGCCAGCAGTGAGAGCACAGGGGCTGAAGCTTTCTTT
.,few,TRBV4-3,17,TRBJ2-4,CASSQGAGSLAKNIQYF,TGCGCCAGCAGCCAAGGGGCGGGGTCTCTAGCCAAAAACATTCAGTACTTC
.,few,TRBV12-3/TRBV12-4,13,TRBJ1-5,CASSPGLRSPQHF,TGTGCCAGCAGTCCCGGCCTTAGGTCGCCCCAGCATTTT
.,.,TRBV5-1,15,TRBJ2-7,CASSLEVALSYEQYF,TGCGCCAGCAGCTTGGAAGTAGCTTTGTCCTACGAGCAGTACTTC
.,.,TRBV7-2,14,TRBJ1-2,CASSLGGSNYGYTF,TGTGCCAGCAGCTTAGGGGGTTCTAACTATGGCTACACCTTC
.,few,TRBV5-8,14,TRBJ1-5,CASSLMGQRQPQHF,TGTGCCAGCAGCTTGATGGGACAACGACAGCCCCAGCATTTT
.,few,TRBV10-3,14,TRBJ2-7,CAISESIGTQIEYF,TGTGCCATCAGTGAGTCAATAGGGACCCAAATTGAGTACTTC
.,many,TRBV10-3,13,TRBJ1-2,CAISVRGDYGYTF,TGTGCCATCAGTGTGAGGGGCGACTATGGCTACACCTTC
.,few,TRBV4-1,15,TRBJ2-1,CASSQDKRGRDEQFF,TGCGCCAGCAGCCAAGATAAGAGGGGACGAGATGAGCAGTTCTTC
TRBD2,.,TRBV12-3/TRBV12-4,16,TRBJ2-3,CASRRTSGGYTDTQYF,TGTGCCAGCAGGCGGACTAGCGGGGGGTACACAGATACGCAGTATTTT